This T cell receptor beta chain was identified in a study of T cell responses to AZD1222 COVID-19 vaccine. Study information: Second doses at about 4 or about 12 weeks were pooled.

The CDR3 extends over 15 amino acids. Germline loops: CDR1 MDHEN, CDR2 SYDVKM. V gave up 4 bases and J gave up 4 bases, with 15 bases separating them. Here immunoSEQ multiplex PCR was the method, and the copy in TCRdb shows in-frame clones only, minus some. The sample gives 150,000 to 200,000 clones, 85% to 95% of which show up once; around 1.3% is in the top ten. The chain recombines TRBV28 with TRBJ2-3; no clear D. The sequence derives from an adult in good health. Material: peripheral blood, obtained on day 0 of AZD1222 vaccination. CDR3 amino acids: CASSSLVQLSDTQYF. CDR3 DNA: TGTGCCAGCAGTTCCCTAGTACAGTTGTCAGATACGCAGTATTTT.